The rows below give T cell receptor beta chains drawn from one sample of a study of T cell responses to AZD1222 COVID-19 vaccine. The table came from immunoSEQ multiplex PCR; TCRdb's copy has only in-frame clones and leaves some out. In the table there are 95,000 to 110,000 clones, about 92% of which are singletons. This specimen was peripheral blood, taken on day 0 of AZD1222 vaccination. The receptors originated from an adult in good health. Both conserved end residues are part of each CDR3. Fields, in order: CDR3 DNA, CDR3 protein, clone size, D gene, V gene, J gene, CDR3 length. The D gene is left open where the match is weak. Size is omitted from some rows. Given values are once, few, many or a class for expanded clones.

CDR3 DNA: TGTGCCAGTACCCAGTGGGGAACGGGGGCCGGGGACACTGAAGCTTTCTTT; CDR3 protein: CASTQWGTGAGDTEAFF; clone size: few; D gene: .; V gene: TRBV19; J gene: TRBJ1-1; CDR3 length: 17
CDR3 DNA: TGTGCCAGCAGCTTGGGGAACTCTTACACCTTC; CDR3 protein: CASSLGNSYTF; clone size: .; D gene: .; V gene: TRBV7-9; J gene: TRBJ1-2; CDR3 length: 11
CDR3 DNA: TGTGCCAGCAGTTACCGGAGGTCGACAGATACGCAGTATTTT; CDR3 protein: CASSYRRSTDTQYF; clone size: .; D gene: .; V gene: TRBV6-6; J gene: TRBJ2-3; CDR3 length: 14
CDR3 DNA: TGTGCCACCAGCAGAGATCAGGGTGCCGATTCACCCCTCCACTTT; CDR3 protein: CATSRDQGADSPLHF; clone size: .; D gene: .; V gene: TRBV15; J gene: TRBJ1-6; CDR3 length: 15
CDR3 DNA: TGTGCCAGCAGCCGGGTAGAGACTAATGAAAAACTGTTTTTT; CDR3 protein: CASSRVETNEKLFF; clone size: once; D gene: .; V gene: TRBV5-6; J gene: TRBJ1-4; CDR3 length: 14
CDR3 DNA: TGTGCCAGCAGTGACTCGGGGGTGAAAGATACGCAGTATTTT; CDR3 protein: CASSDSGVKDTQYF; clone size: .; D gene: .; V gene: TRBV6-4; J gene: TRBJ2-3; CDR3 length: 14
CDR3 DNA: TGTGCCAGCAGTTACAACGAGGGACAGGGGCTTTATAGCAATCAGCCCCAGCATTTT; CDR3 protein: CASSYNEGQGLYSNQPQHF; clone size: .; D gene: TRBD1; V gene: TRBV6-2/TRBV6-3; J gene: TRBJ1-5; CDR3 length: 19
CDR3 DNA: TGTGCCAGCAGTTCCCGGACAGAGGCTAATGAAGCTTTCTTT; CDR3 protein: CASSSRTEANEAFF; clone size: .; D gene: .; V gene: TRBV6-5; J gene: TRBJ1-1; CDR3 length: 14
CDR3 DNA: TGCGCCAGCAGCTTGGTCGGGGGCGCGAACACCGGGGAGCTGTTTTTT; CDR3 protein: CASSLVGGANTGELFF; clone size: few; D gene: .; V gene: TRBV5-1; J gene: TRBJ2-2; CDR3 length: 16
CDR3 DNA: TGTGCCAGCAATCCGGATTCGGTGTTGAACACTGAAGCTTTCTTT; CDR3 protein: CASNPDSVLNTEAFF; clone size: .; D gene: .; V gene: TRBV6-1; J gene: TRBJ1-1; CDR3 length: 15
CDR3 DNA: TGTGCCAGCAGCTTAGATAGGGGGCAGCCCCAGCATTTT; CDR3 protein: CASSLDRGQPQHF; clone size: .; D gene: .; V gene: TRBV11-2; J gene: TRBJ1-5; CDR3 length: 13
CDR3 DNA: TGTGCCAGCTTTAGTCCGGCGGGGGGCTACACCTTC; CDR3 protein: CASFSPAGGYTF; clone size: .; D gene: .; V gene: TRBV6-5; J gene: TRBJ1-2; CDR3 length: 12
CDR3 DNA: TGTGCCAGTAGTATTTCTGAGGGGTTCGGGCCCCAGCATTTT; CDR3 protein: CASSISEGFGPQHF; clone size: .; D gene: .; V gene: TRBV19; J gene: TRBJ1-5; CDR3 length: 14
CDR3 DNA: TGTGCCATCAGGCGGCACTATGGCTACACCTTC; CDR3 protein: CAIRRHYGYTF; clone size: .; D gene: .; V gene: TRBV10-3; J gene: TRBJ1-2; CDR3 length: 11
CDR3 DNA: TGTGCCAGTAGTGGGGGTCGAAGCGGGGCCACCCCCCGCACAGATACGCAGTATTTT; CDR3 protein: CASSGGRSGATPRTDTQYF; clone size: .; D gene: TRBD2; V gene: TRBV19; J gene: TRBJ2-3; CDR3 length: 19
CDR3 DNA: TGTGCCACGAGAAGCGGGGAAAAACTGTTTTTT; CDR3 protein: CATRSGEKLFF; clone size: .; D gene: .; V gene: TRBV18; J gene: TRBJ1-4; CDR3 length: 11